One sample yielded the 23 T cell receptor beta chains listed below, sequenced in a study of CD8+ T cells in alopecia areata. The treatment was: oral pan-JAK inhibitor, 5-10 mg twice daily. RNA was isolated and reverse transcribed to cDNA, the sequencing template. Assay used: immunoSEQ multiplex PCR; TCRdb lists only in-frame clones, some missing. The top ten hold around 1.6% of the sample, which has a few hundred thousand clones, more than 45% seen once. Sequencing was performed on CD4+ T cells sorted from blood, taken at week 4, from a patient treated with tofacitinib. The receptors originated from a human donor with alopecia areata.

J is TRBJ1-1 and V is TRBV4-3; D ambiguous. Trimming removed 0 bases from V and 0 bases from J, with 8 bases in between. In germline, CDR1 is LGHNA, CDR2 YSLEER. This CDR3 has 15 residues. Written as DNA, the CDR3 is TGCGCCAGCAGCCAAGATATCGGGGTGAACACTGAAGCTTTCTTT. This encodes CASSQDIGVNTEAFF.

The CDR3 nucleotides are TGTGCCATCACCCGAGGGGGGACAGGGAACACTGAAGCTTTCTTT. Its protein is CAITRGGTGNTEAFF. V gene TRBV10-3 combines with J gene TRBJ1-1; 8 nucleotides agree with TRBD1. CDR3 size: 15 residues. Germline V gene data show CDR1 as ENHRY and CDR2 as SYGVKD. The V gene end was trimmed by 7 bases and the J gene end by 1 base; junction bases not matched to a gene: 8.

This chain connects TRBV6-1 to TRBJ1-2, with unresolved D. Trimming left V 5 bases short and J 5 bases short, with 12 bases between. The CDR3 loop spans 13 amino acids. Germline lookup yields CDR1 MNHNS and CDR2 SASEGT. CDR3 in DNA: TGTGCCAGCAGTTCGGGAAAAGGGTATGGCTACACCTTC. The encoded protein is CASSSGKGYGYTF.

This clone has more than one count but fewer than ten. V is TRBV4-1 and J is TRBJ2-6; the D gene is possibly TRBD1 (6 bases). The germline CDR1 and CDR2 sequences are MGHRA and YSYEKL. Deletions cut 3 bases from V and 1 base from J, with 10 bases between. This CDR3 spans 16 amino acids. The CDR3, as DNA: TGCGCCAGCAGCCATAATACAGGGTCTGGGGCCAACGTCCTGACTTTC. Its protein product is CASSHNTGSGANVLTF.

The CDR3 spells CASSLTGAGANVLTF. The CDR3 coding sequence is TGTGCCAGCAGCTTAACAGGGGCCGGGGCCAACGTCCTGACTTTC. The chain uses TRBV11-2 and TRBJ2-6, with 7 nucleotides matching TRBD1. Germline CDR1 is SGHAT and CDR2 is FQNNGV. CDR3 length: 15 residues. With 2 bases clipped from V and 4 bases from J, the junction kept 2 bases outside the gene matches.

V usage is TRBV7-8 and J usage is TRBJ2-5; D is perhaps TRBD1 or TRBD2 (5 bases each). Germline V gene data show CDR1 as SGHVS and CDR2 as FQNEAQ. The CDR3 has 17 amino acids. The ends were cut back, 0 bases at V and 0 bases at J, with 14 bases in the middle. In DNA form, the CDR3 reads TGTGCCAGCAGCTTAGCGCAGGGAGAGGAGTACCAAGAGACCCAGTACTTC. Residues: CASSLAQGEEYQETQYF.

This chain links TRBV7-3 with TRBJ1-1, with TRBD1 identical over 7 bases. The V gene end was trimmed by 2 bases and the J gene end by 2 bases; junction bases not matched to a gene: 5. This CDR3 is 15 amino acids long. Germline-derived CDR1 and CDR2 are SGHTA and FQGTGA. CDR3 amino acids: CASSLSGTDNTEAFF. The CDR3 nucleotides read TGTGCCAGCAGCTTATCCGGGACAGACAACACTGAAGCTTTCTTT.

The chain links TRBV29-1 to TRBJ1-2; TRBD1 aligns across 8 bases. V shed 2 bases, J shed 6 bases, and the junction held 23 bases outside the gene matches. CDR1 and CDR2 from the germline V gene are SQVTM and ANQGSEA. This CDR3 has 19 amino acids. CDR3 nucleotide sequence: TGCAGCGTTGAACCCCTATCAAACAGGGGGGTTGATAACGGCGATGGCTACACCTTC. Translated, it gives CSVEPLSNRGVDNGDGYTF. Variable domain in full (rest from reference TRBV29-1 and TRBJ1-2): SAVISQKPSRDICQRGTSLTIQCQVDSQVTMMFWYRQQPGQSLTLIATANQGSEATYESGFVIDKFPISRPNLTFSTLTVSNMSPEDSSIYLCSVEPLSNRGVDNGDGYTFGSGTRLTVV.

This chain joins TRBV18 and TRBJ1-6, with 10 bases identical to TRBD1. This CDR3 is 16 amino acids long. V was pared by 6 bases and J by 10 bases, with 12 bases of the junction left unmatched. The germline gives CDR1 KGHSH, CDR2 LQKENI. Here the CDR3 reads CASSPSLGTGESPLHF. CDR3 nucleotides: TGTGCCAGCTCCCCCTCCCTGGGGACAGGGGAATCACCCCTCCACTTT.

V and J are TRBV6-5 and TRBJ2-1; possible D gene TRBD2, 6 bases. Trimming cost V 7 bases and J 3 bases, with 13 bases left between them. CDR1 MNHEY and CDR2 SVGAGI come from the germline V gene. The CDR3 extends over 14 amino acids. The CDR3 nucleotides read TGTGCCAGCACCCCTCTGGGGGGCTACAATGAGCAGTTCTTC. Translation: CASTPLGGYNEQFF.

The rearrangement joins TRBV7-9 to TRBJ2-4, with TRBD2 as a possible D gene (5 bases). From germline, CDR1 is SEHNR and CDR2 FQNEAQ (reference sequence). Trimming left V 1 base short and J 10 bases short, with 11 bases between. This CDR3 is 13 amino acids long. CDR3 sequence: CASSLDPGGIQYF. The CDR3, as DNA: TGTGCCAGCAGCTTAGATCCAGGCGGGATTCAGTACTTC.

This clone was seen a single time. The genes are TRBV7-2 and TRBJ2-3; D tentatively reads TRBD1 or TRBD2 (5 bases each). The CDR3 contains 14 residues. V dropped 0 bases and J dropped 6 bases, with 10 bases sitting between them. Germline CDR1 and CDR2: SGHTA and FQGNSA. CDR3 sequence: CASSLARGADTQYF. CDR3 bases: TGTGCCAGCAGCTTAGCGCGAGGGGCGGATACGCAGTATTTT.

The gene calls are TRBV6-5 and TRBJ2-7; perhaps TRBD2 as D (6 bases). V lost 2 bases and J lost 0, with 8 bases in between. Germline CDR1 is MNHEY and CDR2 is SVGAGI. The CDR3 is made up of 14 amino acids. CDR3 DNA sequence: TGTGCCAGCAGTTACACGACTAGCTCCTACGAGCAGTACTTC. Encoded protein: CASSYTTSSYEQYF.

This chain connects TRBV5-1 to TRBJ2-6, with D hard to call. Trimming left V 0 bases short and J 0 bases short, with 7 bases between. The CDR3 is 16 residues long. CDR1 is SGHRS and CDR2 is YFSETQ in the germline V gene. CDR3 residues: CASSLGTDSGANVLTF. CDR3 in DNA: TGCGCCAGCAGCTTGGGTACTGACTCTGGGGCCAACGTCCTGACTTTC.

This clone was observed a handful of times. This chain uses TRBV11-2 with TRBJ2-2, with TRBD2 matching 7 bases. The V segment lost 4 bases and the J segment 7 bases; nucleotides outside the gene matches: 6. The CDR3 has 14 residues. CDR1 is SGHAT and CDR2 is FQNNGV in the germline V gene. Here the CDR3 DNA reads TGTGCCAGCAGCTCCGGCGGGGGTTTCGGGGAGCTGTTTTTT. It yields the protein CASSSGGGFGELFF.

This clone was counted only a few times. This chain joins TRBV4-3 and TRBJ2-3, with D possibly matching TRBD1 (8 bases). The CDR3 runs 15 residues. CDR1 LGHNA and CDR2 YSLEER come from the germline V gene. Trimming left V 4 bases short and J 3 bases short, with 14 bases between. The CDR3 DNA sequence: TGCGCCAGCAGCCGAGACAGGGGAGGGACAGATACGCAGTATTTT. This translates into CASSRDRGGTDTQYF.

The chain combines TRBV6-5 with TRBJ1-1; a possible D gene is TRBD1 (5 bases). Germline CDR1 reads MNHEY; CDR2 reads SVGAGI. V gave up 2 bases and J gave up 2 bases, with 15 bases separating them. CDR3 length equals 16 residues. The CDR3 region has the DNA TGTGCCAGCAGTTACACGGGTAGGGGACCCAACACTGAAGCTTTCTTT. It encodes CASSYTGRGPNTEAFF.

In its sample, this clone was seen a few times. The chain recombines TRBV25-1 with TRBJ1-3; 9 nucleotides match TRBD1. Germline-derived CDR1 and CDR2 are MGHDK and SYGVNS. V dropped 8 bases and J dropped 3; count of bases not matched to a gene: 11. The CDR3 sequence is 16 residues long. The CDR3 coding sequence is TGTGCCAGCGGGACCGGGACAGGGTCTGTTGGAAACACCATATATTTT. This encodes CASGTGTGSVGNTIYF. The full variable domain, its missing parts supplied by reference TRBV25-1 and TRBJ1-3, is EADIYQTPRYLVIGTGKKITLECSQTMGHDKMYWYQQDPGMELHLIHYSYGVNSTEKGDLSSESTVSRIRTEHFPLTLESARPSHTSQYLCASGTGTGSVGNTIYFGEGSWLTVV.

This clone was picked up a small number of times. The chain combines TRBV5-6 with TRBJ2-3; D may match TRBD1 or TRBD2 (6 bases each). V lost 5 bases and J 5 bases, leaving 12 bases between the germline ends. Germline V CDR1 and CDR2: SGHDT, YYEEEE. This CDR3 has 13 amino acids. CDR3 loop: CASSAGGRDTQYF. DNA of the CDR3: TGTGCCAGCAGTGCCGGGGGCCGAGATACGCAGTATTTT.

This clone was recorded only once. The CDR3, as DNA: TGCAGCGTCAGGAGGATGAACACTGAAGCTTTCTTT. It codes for CSVRRMNTEAFF. The chain combines TRBV29-1 with TRBJ1-1; D not certain. This CDR3 has 12 amino acids. V dropped 6 bases and J dropped 0 bases, with 8 bases sitting between them. Germline lookup yields CDR1 SQVTM and CDR2 ANQGSEA.

The DNA for the CDR3 is TGCAGCGTGGGGACGGGACAGCGCACAGATACGCAGTATTTT. Translating gives CSVGTGQRTDTQYF. This chain joins TRBV29-1 and TRBJ2-3, with 7 bases identical to TRBD1. V gave up 6 bases and J gave up 1 base; unmatched junction bases: 7. Germline CDR1 is SQVTM and CDR2 is ANQGSEA. The CDR3 is 14 amino acids.

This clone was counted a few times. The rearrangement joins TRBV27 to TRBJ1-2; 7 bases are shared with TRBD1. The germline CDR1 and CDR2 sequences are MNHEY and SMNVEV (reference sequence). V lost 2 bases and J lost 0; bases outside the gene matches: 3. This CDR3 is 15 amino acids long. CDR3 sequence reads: CASSLQGEPNYGYTF. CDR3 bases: TGTGCCAGCAGTTTACAGGGGGAACCTAACTATGGCTACACCTTC.

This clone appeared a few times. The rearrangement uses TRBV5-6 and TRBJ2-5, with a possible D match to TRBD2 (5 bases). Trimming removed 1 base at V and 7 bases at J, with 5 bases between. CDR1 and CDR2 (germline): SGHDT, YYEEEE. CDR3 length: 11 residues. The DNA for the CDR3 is TGTGCCAGCAGCTTGCGGGGGACCCAGTACTTC. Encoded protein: CASSLRGTQYF.